This entry concerns a single T cell receptor (beta chain). Its antigen is undetermined. Assay used: immunoSEQ multiplex PCR; TCRdb lists only in-frame clones, some missing. The table includes roughly 130,000 clones, around 94% detected once. The germline V gene has CDR1 LGHNT and CDR2 FRNRAP. The CDR3 extends over 15 amino acids. V was shortened by 1 base and J by 1 base, with 10 bases between the two germline ends. This entry is derived from a study of T cell responses to AZD1222 COVID-19 vaccine. Overall study: Pooling covered second doses at about 4 or about 12 weeks. Study results and limitations: Clonal diversity may have been underestimated, and the donors were mostly white British, with more females than males. Reports indicate that nearly half of spike-specific TCRs are directed at unmutated variant regions.

This clonotype was sampled from an adult in good health. The V and J genes are TRBV12-5 and TRBJ2-5; D unresolved. The sample in question was peripheral blood, obtained on day 0 of AZD1222 vaccination. The CDR3 reads CASGLEQRFQETQYF. The CDR3 DNA is TGTGCTAGTGGTTTGGAACAGAGATTCCAAGAGACCCAGTACTTC.